Each of the 13 T cell receptor beta chains below was sequenced from the same sample in a study of tumor-infiltrating lymphocytes in primary liver carcinoma. Between about 18 and 33 mg of unsorted bulk tissue served as the source from which RNA and DNA were co-extracted. Researchers generated TCR beta cDNA from roughly 500 ng of total RNA, relying on a constant-region primer. Researchers made the TCR beta libraries by running three nested multiplex PCR rounds with slightly modified ARM-PCR. Rounds one and two of PCR, each of 10 cycles, were primed with TRBV1-TRBV30 forward primers and a C-beta reverse primer. MiXCR was run by TCRdb on the multiplex PCR reads, yielding one entry per CDR3 protein. The sample yields tens of thousands of distinct CDR3 sequences, around 80% seen once. Sequenced input: tumor-adjacent normal liver tissue. The source of these receptors is a man between 40 and 49 years old with primary liver carcinoma and hepatitis B virus infection.

The chain recombines TRBV29-1 with TRBJ2-7; 7 bases are shared with TRBD1. Germline V CDR1 and CDR2: SQVTM, ANQGSEA. The trim removed 7 bases at V and 2 bases at J, leaving 8 bases unmatched. The CDR3 contains 13 residues. This CDR3 reads CSARQGYPYEQYF. CDR3 DNA sequence: TGCAGCGCCAGACAGGGATACCCCTACGAGCAGTACTTC.

As concerns this clonotype: An end of the junction does not agree with germline; a read error may underlie this. This rearrangement joins TRBV6-1 to TRBJ1-2; perhaps TRBD1 as D (5 bases). CDR3 length: 12 amino acids. Germline lookup yields CDR1 MNHNS and CDR2 SASEGT. The CDR3 loop reads CASRGANYAYTF. CDR3 in DNA: TGTGCCAGCAGAGGGGCGAACTATGCCTACACCTTC.

About this clonotype: One junction end does not reproduce the germline sequence, and a read error may be involved. V gene TRBV4-1 combines with J gene TRBJ2-1, with D unresolved. The CDR3 runs 16 residues. Germline V lookup: CDR1 MGHRA, CDR2 YSYEKL. Here the CDR3 DNA reads TGCACCAGCAGCCAAGCCTATGGACCCCCATACAATCAGCAGTTCTTC. Its translation: CTSSQAYGPPYNQQFF.

Comments on this clonotype: This may be a read error: a much more frequent sequence differs by one nucleotide. The chain carries TRBV6-1 and TRBJ2-2, with a possible D match to TRBD2 (6 bases). Looked up from germline, CDR1 is MNHNS and CDR2 is SASEGT. There are 13 residues in the CDR3. Here the CDR3 reads CASISIGTGGLFF. CDR3 in DNA: TGTGCCAGCATAAGCATCGGGACCGGGGGGCTGTTTTTT.

This clonotype was recorded at least ten times. The chain has TRBV7-9 and TRBJ2-7, with 7 bases identical to TRBD1. Germline V gene sequence: CDR1 SEHNR, CDR2 FQNEAQ (reference sequence). The CDR3 extends over 14 amino acids. V lost 1 base and J lost 6; bases outside the gene matches: 6. DNA of the CDR3: TGTGCCAGCAGCTTAGATACGACAGGGCTCGAGCAGTACTTC. Its translation: CASSLDTTGLEQYF.

This clonotype is medium-sized in the sample. This chain joins TRBV6-2 or TRBV6-3 and TRBJ2-7; D remains ambiguous. Trimming took off 4 bases at V and 4 bases at J, with 17 bases between the two ends. The V gene's germline CDR1 is MNHEY and CDR2 SVGEGT. The CDR3 has 15 residues. The CDR3, as DNA: TGTGCCAGCAGTTCACTCATGGACGTTCAGTACGAGCAGTACTTC. Translation: CASSSLMDVQYEQYF.

Points on this clonotype: This may be a read error: a much more frequent sequence differs by one nucleotide. The chain is built from TRBV4-3 and TRBJ2-5; D gene uncertain. This CDR3 comprises 14 residues. Germline V gives CDR1 LGHNA, CDR2 YSLEER. CDR3 protein: CACSQEEYLETQYF. The CDR3, as DNA: TGCGCCTGCAGCCAAGAGGAGTACTTGGAGACCCAGTACTTC.

As concerns this clonotype: The germline gene is not matched at one end of the junction; a read error may be the cause. The chain links TRBV4-2 to TRBJ2-1; perhaps TRBD2 as D (7 bases). CDR1 is LGHNA and CDR2 is YNFKEQ in the germline V gene. The CDR3 contains 16 residues. CDR3 sequence reads: CASSYAGGQGNNEQFF. CDR3 sequence (DNA): TGTGCCAGCAGCTACGCCGGGGGGCAGGGGAACAATGAGCAGTTCTTT.

Concerning this clonotype itself: At one boundary the junction diverges from the germline segment, which might be a read error. This chain connects TRBV10-3 to TRBJ1-4; unclear D gene. Germline V CDR1 and CDR2: ENHRY, SYGVKD. This CDR3 spans 17 amino acids. The CDR3 loop is CAISGGPGIATNETLFF. The CDR3 DNA follows: TGTGCCATCAGTGGAGGGCCGGGTATTGCAACTAATGAAACACTGTTTTTT.

About this clonotype: A junction end diverges from the germline sequence, so it may reflect a read error. This chain joins TRBV5-5 and TRBJ1-1; D is unresolved. The length of the CDR3 is 15 residues. The germline V gene has CDR1 SGHKS and CDR2 YYEKEE (reference sequence). The DNA of the CDR3 is TGTGCCAGCAGCCATGAGGGTGAGGGATACACTGGAGCTTTCTTT. Protein sequence: CASSHEGEGYTGAFF.

This clonotype was picked up one time. The V call is TRBV7-9, the J call TRBJ1-2; 8 nucleotides line up with TRBD1. This CDR3 spans 14 amino acids. Germline CDR1 and CDR2: SEHNR and FQNEAQ (reference sequence). The CDR3 nucleotides are TGTGTCAGTAGATCGGACAGGGAGTTTCATGGCTACACCTTC. Residues: CVSRSDREFHGYTF.

About this clonotype itself: In this CDR3 the conserved last residue, phenylalanine or tryptophan, is missing, so a read error is likely. This rearrangement joins TRBV4-2 to TRBJ2-1; D gene ambiguous. The germline gives CDR1 LGHNA, CDR2 YNFKEQ. CDR3 length: 11 residues. Trimming stripped 1 base from V and 8 bases from J, with 3 bases between. CDR3 coding DNA: TGTGCCAGCAGCCAAGTTGATGAGCAGTTCTCC. Amino acids: CASSQVDEQFS.

Relative to its sample, this clonotype is medium-sized. The V call is TRBV4-2, the J call TRBJ2-7; tentatively, D is TRBD2 (5 bases). V lost 4 bases and J 3 bases, leaving 10 bases between the germline ends. The CDR3 runs to 13 residues. Germline-derived CDR1 and CDR2 are LGHNA and YNFKEQ. The chain's CDR3 is CASSPARDYEQYF. DNA of the CDR3: TGTGCCAGCAGCCCGGCACGGGACTACGAGCAGTACTTC.